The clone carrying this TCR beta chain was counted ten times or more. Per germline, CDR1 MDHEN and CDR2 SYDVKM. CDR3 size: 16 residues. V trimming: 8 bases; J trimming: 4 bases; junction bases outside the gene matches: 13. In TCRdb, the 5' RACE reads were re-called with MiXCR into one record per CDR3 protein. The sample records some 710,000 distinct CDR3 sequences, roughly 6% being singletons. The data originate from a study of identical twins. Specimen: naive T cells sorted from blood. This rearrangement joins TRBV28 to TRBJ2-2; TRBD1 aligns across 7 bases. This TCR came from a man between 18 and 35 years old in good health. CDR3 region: CASRYRRTGVTGELFF. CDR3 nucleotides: TGTGCCAGCCGGTACCGCAGGACAGGAGTCACCGGGGAGCTGTTTTTT.